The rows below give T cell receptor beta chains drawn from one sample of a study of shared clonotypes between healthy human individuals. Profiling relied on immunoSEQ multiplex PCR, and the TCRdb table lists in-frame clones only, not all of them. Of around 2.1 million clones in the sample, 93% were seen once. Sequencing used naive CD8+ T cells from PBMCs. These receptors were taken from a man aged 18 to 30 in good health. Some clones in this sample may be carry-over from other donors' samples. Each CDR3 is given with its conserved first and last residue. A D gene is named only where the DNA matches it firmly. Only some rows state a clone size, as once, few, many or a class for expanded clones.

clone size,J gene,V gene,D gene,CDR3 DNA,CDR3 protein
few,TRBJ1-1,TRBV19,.,TGTGCCAGTAGTCCCATAATCAGGGAGAAGGGCACTGAAGCTTTCTTT,CASSPIIREKGTEAFF
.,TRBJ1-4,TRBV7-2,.,TGTGCCAGCAGCTTCAGGAACTTAAACGAAAAACTGTTTTTT,CASSFRNLNEKLFF
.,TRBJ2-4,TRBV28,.,TGTGCCAGCAGTTTGGTGCAACATCTAGCCAAAAACATTCAGTACTTC,CASSLVQHLAKNIQYF
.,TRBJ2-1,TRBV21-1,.,TGTGCCAGCAGCAAAGCCCCTACCCGACTAGCGGGAGGATGCGATGAGCAGTTCTTC,CASSKAPTRLAGGCDEQFF
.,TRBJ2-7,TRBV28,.,TGTGCCAGCAGTCCTTCCCCTATCTACGAGCAGTACTTC,CASSPSPIYEQYF
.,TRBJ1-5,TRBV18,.,TGTGCCAGCTCACCACTTAAGGATAATCAGCCCCAGCATTTT,CASSPLKDNQPQHF
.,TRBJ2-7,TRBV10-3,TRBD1,TGTGCCATCAGTGAGTCGAGGACAGGCTACGAGCAGTACTTC,CAISESRTGYEQYF
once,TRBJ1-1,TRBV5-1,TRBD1,TGCGCCAGCAGCTTGACAGGGGGCCGGACTGAAGCTTTCTTT,CASSLTGGRTEAFF
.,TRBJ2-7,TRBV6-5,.,TGTGCCAGCAGTCCGCGCTACGAGCAGTACTTC,CASSPRYEQYF
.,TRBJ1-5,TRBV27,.,TGTGCCAGCAGTTTAAGGTTGGATCAGCCCCAGCATTTT,CASSLRLDQPQHF
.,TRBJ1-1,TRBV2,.,TGTGCCAGCAGTGAGGGCAGGACAACAAGATTAAACACTGAAGCTTTCTTT,CASSEGRTTRLNTEAFF
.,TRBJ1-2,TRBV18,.,TGTGCCAGCTCACCCCTAACCGAGTCCCTAGGCTACACCTTC,CASSPLTESLGYTF
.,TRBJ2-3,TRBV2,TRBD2,TGTGCCAGCAGCGGAAGCGGGACGATCACAGATACGCAGTATTTT,CASSGSGTITDTQYF
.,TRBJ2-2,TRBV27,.,TGTGCCAGCACCCTAGGTGGGCGAGACACCGGGGAGCTGTTTTTT,CASTLGGRDTGELFF
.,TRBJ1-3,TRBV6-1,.,TGTGCCAGCAGTGAACTTTGGACAAACTCTGGAAACACCATATATTTT,CASSELWTNSGNTIYF
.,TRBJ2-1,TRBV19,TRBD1,TGTGCCAGTAGTATCAGGACAGGGGGGGTTCATGAGCAGTTCTTC,CASSIRTGGVHEQFF
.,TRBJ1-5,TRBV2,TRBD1,TGTGCCAGCAGCGCGGGACAGGGGAGCAATCAGCCCCAGCATTTT,CASSAGQGSNQPQHF
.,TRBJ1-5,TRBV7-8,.,TGTGCCAGCAGCCCAGGTCCTTTTGGCAATCAGCCCCAGCATTTT,CASSPGPFGNQPQHF
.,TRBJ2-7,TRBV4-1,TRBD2,TGCGCCAGCAGCCAAGCCCGGGGGGACTCCTACGAGCAGTACTTC,CASSQARGDSYEQYF
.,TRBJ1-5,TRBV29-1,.,TGCAGCGTAGAACTGGACAGAACTTATCAGCCCCAGCATTTT,CSVELDRTYQPQHF
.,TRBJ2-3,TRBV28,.,TGTGCCAGCAGTTGGATGCAGTGGGCAGATACGCAGTATTTT,CASSWMQWADTQYF
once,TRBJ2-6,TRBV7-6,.,TGTGCCAGCAGCTTAGATTCCGGACCCGGGGCCAACGTCCTGACTTTC,CASSLDSGPGANVLTF
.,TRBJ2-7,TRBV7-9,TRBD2,TGTGCCAGCAGCCACGGACTAGCGGGAGGTTGGACCTACGAGCAGTACTTC,CASSHGLAGGWTYEQYF
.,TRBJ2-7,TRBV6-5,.,TGTGCCAGCAGTCCAACAGGACCCGAGCAGTACTTC,CASSPTGPEQYF
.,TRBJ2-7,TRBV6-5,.,TGTGCCAGCAGTACCGATTTGGGCAGCTCCTACGAGCAGTACTTC,CASSTDLGSSYEQYF
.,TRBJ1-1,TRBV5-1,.,TGCGCCAGCAGCTTGGCCGGACCGGGGGCCCGCACTGAAGCTTTCTTT,CASSLAGPGARTEAFF
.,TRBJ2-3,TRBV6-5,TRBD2,TGTGCCAGCAGCCCCGGCGCGGGAGGGTTCGATACGCAGTATTTT,CASSPGAGGFDTQYF
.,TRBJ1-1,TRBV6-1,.,TGTGCCAGCAGTGTTTGGTTCGGGCAGGCTGAAGCTTTCTTT,CASSVWFGQAEAFF
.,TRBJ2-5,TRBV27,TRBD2,TGTGCCAGCAGGCGACTAGCGGGGAACGTTCAAGAGACCCAGTACTTC,CASRRLAGNVQETQYF
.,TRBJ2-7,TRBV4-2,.,TGTGCCAGCAGCCAAGATATCTCGGCCAGGGTAGAGCAGTACTTC,CASSQDISARVEQYF
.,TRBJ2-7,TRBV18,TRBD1,TGTGCCAGCTCACCACTCGCGTTCGGGACAGGGTGGGACGAGCAGTACTTC,CASSPLAFGTGWDEQYF
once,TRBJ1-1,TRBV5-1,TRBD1,TGCGCCAGCAGCCCAACCGGGACAGGGGCGGATAGGACTGAAGCTTTCTTT,CASSPTGTGADRTEAFF
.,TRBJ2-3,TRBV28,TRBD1,TGTGCCAGCAGAATGACAGGGGGCACCGATACGCAGTATTTT,CASRMTGGTDTQYF
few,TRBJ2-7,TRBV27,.,TGTGCCAGCAGTGGGAGCTCCTACGAGCAGTACTTC,CASSGSSYEQYF
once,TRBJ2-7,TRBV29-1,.,TGCAGCGTTGCAATAGGGTACGAGCAGTACTTC,CSVAIGYEQYF
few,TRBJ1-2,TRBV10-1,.,TGCGCCAGCAGGGAGACAGGAGACTATGGCTACACCTTC,CASRETGDYGYTF
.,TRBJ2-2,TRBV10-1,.,TGCGCCAGCAGTGAGTCTTGGGAGCCCGCGCGGGGCCGATTCACCGGGGAGCTGTTTTTT,CASSESWEPARGRFTGELFF
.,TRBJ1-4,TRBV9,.,TGTGCCAGCAGCGCCACAGGGACAACTAATGAAAAACTGTTTTTT,CASSATGTTNEKLFF
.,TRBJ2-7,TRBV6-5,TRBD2,TGTGCCAGCAGTCAAACTAGCGACTTGGCCTACGAGCAGTACTTC,CASSQTSDLAYEQYF
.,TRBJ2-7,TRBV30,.,TGTGCCTGGAGTGTAGGAATAGGGGGAAGGTACGAGCAGTACTTC,CAWSVGIGGRYEQYF
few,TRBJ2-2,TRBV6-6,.,TGTGCCAGCAGCGACACCGGGGAGCTGTTTTTT,CASSDTGELFF
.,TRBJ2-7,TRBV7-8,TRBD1,TGTGCCAGCAGCTGGGACAGCAGCTCCTACGAGCAGTACTTC,CASSWDSSSYEQYF
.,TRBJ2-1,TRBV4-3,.,TGCGCCAGCAGCCAAGGGGGGGTGGTGGCCGAGCAGTTCTTC,CASSQGGVVAEQFF
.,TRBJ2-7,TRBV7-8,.,TGTGCCAGCAGCTTCAGGATTTCGACCGGGGCAGAATACGAGCAGTACTTC,CASSFRISTGAEYEQYF
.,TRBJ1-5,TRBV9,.,TGTGCCAGCAGCCAAAGCAGCGTCAATCAGCCCCAGCATTTT,CASSQSSVNQPQHF